The clone carrying this TCR beta chain was picked up a small number of times. Its antigen is currently unknown. This record comes from a study of cytomegalovirus exposure and HLA in healthy donors. This CDR3 has 14 residues. V lost 3 bases to trimming and J lost 4 bases, with 12 bases between them. Germline V lookup: CDR1 MDHEN, CDR2 SYDVKM. Study-wide results and limits: CMV serostatus was the only immune exposure information that was available.

The PCR ran on 60 Vbeta and 13 Jbeta primers. Profiling relied on immunoSEQ multiplex PCR, and the TCRdb table lists in-frame clones only, not all of them. The repertoire holds more than 100,000 clones, around 70% seen once, with around 4.2% in the top ten. The clonotype originates from a middle-aged woman in good health and CMV-seronegative. This rearrangement joins TRBV28 to TRBJ1-1; D is uncertain. The sample was PBMCs. CDR3 amino acids: CASSLGGRVTEAFF. CDR3 DNA sequence: TGTGCCAGCAGTTTGGGAGGGCGGGTCACTGAAGCTTTCTTT. Complete variable domain (other parts from reference TRBV28 and TRBJ1-1): DVKVTQSSRYLVKRTGEKVFLECVQDMDHENMFWYRQDPGLGLRLIYFSYDVKMKEKGDIPEGYSVSREKKERFSLILESASTNQTSMYLCASSLGGRVTEAFFGQGTRLTVV.